These 11 T cell receptor beta chains were all obtained from the same sample, sequenced in a study of CD8 T cells in Susac syndrome. Random hexamers were used to reverse transcribe an amount of roughly 0.45 to 1 ug RNA. TCRdb reanalysed the immunoSEQ multiplex PCR reads using MiXCR and keeps one entry per CDR3 protein. The profile shows around 280,000 distinct CDR3 sequences, roughly 84% of them singletons. The sample comprised CD8+ T cells from PBMCs. The receptor source for this set is a human donor with multiple sclerosis.

This clonotype was seen just once. The DNA of the CDR3 is TGCAGCGTCTGGTTAGGGACCTCCTTAGGGCAGTATTTT. Encoded protein: CSVWLGTSLGQYF. This rearrangement joins TRBV29-1 to TRBJ2-3, with D perhaps TRBD1 or TRBD2 (5 bases each). V lost 6 bases and J 11 bases, leaving 21 bases between the germline ends. Germline CDR1 reads SQVTM; CDR2 reads ANQGSEA. The CDR3 runs to 13 residues.

The chain links TRBV6-6 to TRBJ2-1; 7 bases align to TRBD2. CDR1 and CDR2 (germline): MNHNY, SVGAGI (reference sequence). V gave up 6 bases and J gave up 6 bases; unmatched junction bases: 11. This CDR3 contains 15 residues. DNA for the CDR3: TGTGCCAGCAGCAACGGACTAGTTTGGTCCAATGAGCAGTTCTTC. Amino acids: CASSNGLVWSNEQFF.

This clonotype occurred a few times. One end of the junction does not line up with germline, which may come from a read error. The rearrangement joins TRBV2 to TRBJ2-1; possibly TRBD1 or TRBD2 for D (7 bases each). CDR3 length: 12 amino acids. CDR1 SNHLY and CDR2 FYNNEI come from the germline V gene. CDR3 bases: TGTGCCAGTCTGGGACAGCGGGATGAGCAGTTTTTC. It codes for CASLGQRDEQFF.

This clonotype has only one observation. J is TRBJ1-1 and V is TRBV4-1; D is undetermined. Trimming removed 5 bases at V and 6 bases at J, with 7 bases between. Germline CDR1 MGHRA, CDR2 YSYEKL. CDR3 length: 11 amino acids. DNA of the CDR3: TGCGCCAGCAGCATCAACGCTGAAGCTTTCTTT. Its translation is CASSINAEAFF.

The V call is TRBV29-1, the J call TRBJ2-7; D possibly uses TRBD1 or TRBD2 (5 bases each). Germline V lookup: CDR1 SQVTM, CDR2 ANQGSEA. The CDR3 totals 13 residues. V was trimmed by 5 bases and J by 2 bases, leaving 13 bases between them. DNA of the CDR3: TGCAGCGTTCCGGGGCCCAGCGCCTACGAGCAGTACTTC. Residues: CSVPGPSAYEQYF.

This clonotype was picked up one time. This rearrangement joins TRBV2 to TRBJ2-3; D remains unclear. The CDR3 contains 14 residues. Germline loops: CDR1 SNHLY, CDR2 FYNNEI. V lost 3 bases and J 4 bases, leaving 11 bases between the germline ends. The CDR3 DNA is TGTGCCAGCAGTGAGGTATACCGAGCAGATACGCAGTATTTT. Translated, it gives CASSEVYRADTQYF.

This clonotype showed up just a few times. One end of the junction varies from germline; a read error may be responsible. This chain uses TRBV7-9 with TRBJ2-1; D is unclear. In germline, CDR1 is SEHNR, CDR2 FQNEAQ (reference sequence). The CDR3 consists of 12 residues. CDR3 sequence: CASSLGSNEQFF. In DNA, the CDR3 is TGTGCCAGCAGTTTAGGTTCCAATGAGCAGTTCTTC. Supplemented by reference TRBV7-9 and TRBJ2-1, the full variable domain reads DTGVSQNPRHKITKRGQNVTFRCDPISEHNRLYWYRQTLGQGPEFLTYFQNEAQLEKSRLLSDRFSAERPKGSFSTLEIQRTEQGDSAMYLCASSLGSNEQFFGPGTRLTVL.

The rearrangement links TRBV28 to TRBJ1-2; D call uncertain. From germline, CDR1 is MDHEN and CDR2 SYDVKM. CDR3 length: 11 residues. Between the trimmed V and J ends, which lost 1 base and 8 bases, there was a span of 5 bases. CDR3 sequence: CASSLSSGYTF. CDR3 sequence (DNA): TGTGCCAGCAGTTTATCCTCCGGCTACACCTTC.

The genes are TRBV27 and TRBJ1-1; D gene uncertain. This CDR3 contains 13 residues. The germline V gene encodes CDR1 MNHEY and CDR2 SMNVEV (reference sequence). V lost 3 bases to trimming and J lost 7 bases, with 12 bases between them. CDR3 amino acids: CASSFPAKGEAFF. The CDR3 DNA sequence: TGTGCCAGCAGTTTCCCCGCCAAGGGTGAAGCTTTCTTT.

The chain recombines TRBV3-1 with TRBJ2-3, with TRBD2 matching over 11 bases. This CDR3 region has 15 residues. J was trimmed by 9 bases and V by 0 bases; bases with no gene match: 5. CDR1 and CDR2 (germline): LGHDT, YNNKEL (reference sequence). This chain's CDR3 is CASSQETSGKRTQYF. The CDR3 coding sequence is TGTGCCAGCAGCCAAGAGACTAGCGGGAAGCGGACGCAGTATTTT.

V usage is TRBV20-1 and J usage is TRBJ2-5, with 10 bases fitting TRBD2. The CDR3 length is 16 residues. V shed 2 bases and J 5 bases; nucleotides not matched to a gene: 11. CDR1 is DFQATT and CDR2 is SNEGSKA in the germline V gene (reference sequence). The CDR3 region has the DNA TGCAGTGCTAGACGAGGACTAGCGGTTACGGGCGAGACCCAGTACTTC. This encodes CSARRGLAVTGETQYF.